This T cell receptor (beta chain) was identified in a study of cytomegalovirus exposure and HLA in healthy donors. The V segment lost 0 bases and the J segment 4 bases; nucleotides outside the gene matches: 3. Germline values: CDR1 SGHRS, CDR2 YFSETQ. CDR3 size: 14 residues. As to this clone: The antigen remains undetermined.

The PCR had 60 Vbeta and 13 Jbeta primers. Some clones are missing from TCRdb's copy, which holds only in-frame ones; the method was immunoSEQ multiplex PCR. Of 65,000 to 90,000 clones listed, about three quarters were seen once; the top ten hold 12%. Whole-study findings and limits: Sequencing had likely introduced a cluster of highly shared sequence variants as an artifact. Researchers had no immune exposure information except CMV serostatus available. One later analysis reportedly identified an Asian-associated ancestry cluster that showed fewer N-insertions than the approximately 710-donor mean.

The source of this sequence is a woman between 40 and 50 years old in good health and CMV-seropositive. The gene calls are TRBV5-1 and TRBJ1-1; 7 bases are shared with TRBD1. The sequenced material came from PBMCs. CDR3 coding DNA: TGCGCCAGCAGCTTGGCGACAGGGAGCACTGAAGCTTTCTTT. It is translated as CASSLATGSTEAFF.